This TCR beta chain was captured by sequencing in a study of blood T cell repertoires in COVID-19. Study as a whole: Material from acute and convalescent COVID-19 was sourced from the United States, Italy and Spain.

Seattle patient enrollment occurred during active infection, with longitudinal follow-up thereafter. The CDR3 extends over 14 amino acids. Deletions cut 1 base from V and 3 bases from J, with 9 bases between. The germline CDR1 and CDR2 sequences are LGHNA and YSLEER. Study processing details: Reference gene primer amplification yielded estimated nucleated cell counts. Profiled with immunoSEQ multiplex PCR; TCRdb holds only in-frame clones, not every one. The V and J calls and clone size are taken from that table; D and trimming were inferred from the DNA. The sample records around 300,000 clones, around 89% being singletons.

The genes are TRBV4-3 and TRBJ1-1; D remains unclear. Sequenced sample: peripheral blood. The TCR originated in a woman in her thirties or forties with COVID-19, enrolled during active disease. CDR3 loop: CASSQVRAYTEAFF. The DNA of the CDR3 is TGCGCCAGCAGCCAAGTTAGAGCTTACACTGAAGCTTTCTTT.